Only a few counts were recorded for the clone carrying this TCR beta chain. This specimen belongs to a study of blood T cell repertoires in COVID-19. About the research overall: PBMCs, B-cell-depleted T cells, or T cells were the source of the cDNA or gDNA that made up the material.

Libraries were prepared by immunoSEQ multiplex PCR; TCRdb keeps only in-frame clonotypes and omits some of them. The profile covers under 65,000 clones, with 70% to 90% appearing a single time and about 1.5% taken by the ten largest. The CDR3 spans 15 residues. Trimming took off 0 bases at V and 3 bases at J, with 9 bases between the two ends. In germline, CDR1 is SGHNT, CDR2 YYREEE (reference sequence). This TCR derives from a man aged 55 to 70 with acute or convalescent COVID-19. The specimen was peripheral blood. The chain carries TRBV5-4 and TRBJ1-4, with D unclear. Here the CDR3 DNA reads TGTGCCAGCAGCTTGGCCATCGGAGCTAATGAAAAACTGTTTTTT. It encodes CASSLAIGANEKLFF.